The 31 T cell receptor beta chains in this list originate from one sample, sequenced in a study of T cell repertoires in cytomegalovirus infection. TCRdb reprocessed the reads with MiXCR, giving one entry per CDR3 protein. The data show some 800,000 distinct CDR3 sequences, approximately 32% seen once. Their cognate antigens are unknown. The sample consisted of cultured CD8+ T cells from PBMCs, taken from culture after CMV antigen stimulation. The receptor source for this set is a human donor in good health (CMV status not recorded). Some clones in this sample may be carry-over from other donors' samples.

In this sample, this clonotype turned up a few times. This CDR3 reads CASSPLGALGANVLTF. CDR3 in DNA: TGTGCCAGCAGTCCCTTGGGGGCCCTCGGGGCCAACGTCCTGACTTTC. The chain combines TRBV7-8 with TRBJ2-6; TRBD1 might be the D (6 bases). V shed 6 bases and J shed 4 bases, with 16 bases lying between them. The CDR3 is 16 residues long. CDR1 is SGHVS and CDR2 is FQNEAQ in the germline V gene.

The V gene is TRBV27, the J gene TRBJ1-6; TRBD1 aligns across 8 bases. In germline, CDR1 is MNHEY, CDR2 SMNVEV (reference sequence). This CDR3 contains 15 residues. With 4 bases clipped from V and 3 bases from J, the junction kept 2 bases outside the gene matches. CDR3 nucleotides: TGTGCCAGCAGTTCTGGGACAGGCTATAATTCACCCCTCCACTTT. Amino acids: CASSSGTGYNSPLHF.

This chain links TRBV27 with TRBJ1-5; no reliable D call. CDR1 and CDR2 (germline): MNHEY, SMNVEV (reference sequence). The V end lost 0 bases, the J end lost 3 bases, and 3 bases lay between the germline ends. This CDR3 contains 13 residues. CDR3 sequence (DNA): TGTGCCAGCAGTTTATCGGACAATCAGCCCCAGCATTTT. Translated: CASSLSDNQPQHF.

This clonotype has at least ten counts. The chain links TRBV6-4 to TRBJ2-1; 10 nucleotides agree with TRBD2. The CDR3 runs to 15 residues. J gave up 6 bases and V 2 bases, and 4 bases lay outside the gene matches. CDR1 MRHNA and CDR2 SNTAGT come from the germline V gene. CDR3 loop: CASSDGSGGANEQFF. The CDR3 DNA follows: TGTGCCAGCAGTGACGGGAGCGGGGGGGCCAATGAGCAGTTCTTC.

The CDR3 loop reads CSSDRVPFYNEQFF. The CDR3 region has the DNA TGCAGCTCCGACAGGGTGCCCTTCTACAATGAGCAGTTCTTC. The gene calls are TRBV29-1 and TRBJ2-1; 7 bases align to TRBD1. After removal of 8 bases from V and 3 bases from J, the junction contained 10 bases not matched to a gene. The CDR3 is made up of 14 amino acids. CDR1 is SQVTM and CDR2 is ANQGSEA in the germline V gene.

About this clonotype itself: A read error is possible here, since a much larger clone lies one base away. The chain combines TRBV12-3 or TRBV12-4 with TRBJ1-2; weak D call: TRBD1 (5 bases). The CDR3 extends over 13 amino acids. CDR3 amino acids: CVSSEGLNYGYTF. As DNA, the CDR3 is TGTGTCAGCAGCGAGGGACTAAACTATGGCTACACCTTC.

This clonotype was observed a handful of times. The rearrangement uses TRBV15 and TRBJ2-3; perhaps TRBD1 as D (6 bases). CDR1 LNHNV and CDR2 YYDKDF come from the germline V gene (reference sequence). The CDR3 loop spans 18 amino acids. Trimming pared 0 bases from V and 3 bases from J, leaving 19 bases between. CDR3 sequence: CATSRDGSGDPMTDTQYF. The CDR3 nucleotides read TGTGCCACCAGCAGAGATGGTTCAGGGGATCCGATGACAGATACGCAGTATTTT. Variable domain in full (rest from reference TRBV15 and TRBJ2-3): DAMVIQNPRYQVTQFGKPVTLSCSQTLNHNVMYWYQQKSSQAPKLLFHYYDKDFNNEADTPDNFQSRRPNTSFCFLDIRSPGLGDTAMYLCATSRDGSGDPMTDTQYFGPGTRLTVL.

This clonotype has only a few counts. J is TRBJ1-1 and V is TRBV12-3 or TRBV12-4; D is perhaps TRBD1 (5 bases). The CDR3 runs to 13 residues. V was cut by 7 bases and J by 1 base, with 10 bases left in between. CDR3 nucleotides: TGTGCCAGCATTGACCAGGGGAACACTGAAGCTTTCTTT. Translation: CASIDQGNTEAFF.

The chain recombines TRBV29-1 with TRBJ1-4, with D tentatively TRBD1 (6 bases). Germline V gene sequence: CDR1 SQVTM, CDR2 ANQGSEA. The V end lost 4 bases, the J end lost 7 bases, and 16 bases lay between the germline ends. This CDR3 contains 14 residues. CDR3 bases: TGCAGCGTTGGCTGGGGGGGCTTTGGTGAAAAACTGTTTTTT. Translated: CSVGWGGFGEKLFF.

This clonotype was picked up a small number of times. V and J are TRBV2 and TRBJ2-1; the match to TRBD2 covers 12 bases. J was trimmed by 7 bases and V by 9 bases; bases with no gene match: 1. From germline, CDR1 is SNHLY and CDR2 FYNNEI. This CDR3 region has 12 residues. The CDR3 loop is CARLAGGNEQFF. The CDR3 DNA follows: TGTGCCAGACTAGCGGGGGGTAATGAGCAGTTCTTC.

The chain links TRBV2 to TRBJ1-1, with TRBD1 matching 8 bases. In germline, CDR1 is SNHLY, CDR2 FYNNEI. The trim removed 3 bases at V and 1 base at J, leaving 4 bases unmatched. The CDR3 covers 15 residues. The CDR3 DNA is TGTGCCAGCAGTGAGGGTGACAGGGGGAACACTGAAGCTTTCTTT. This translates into CASSEGDRGNTEAFF.

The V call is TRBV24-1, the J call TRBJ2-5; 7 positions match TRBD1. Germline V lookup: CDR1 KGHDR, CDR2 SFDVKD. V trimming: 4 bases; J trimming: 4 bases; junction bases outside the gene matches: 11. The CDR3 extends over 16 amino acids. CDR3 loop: CATSESPTGLGETQYF. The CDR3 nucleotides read TGTGCCACCAGTGAATCTCCGACAGGGTTGGGAGAGACCCAGTACTTC.

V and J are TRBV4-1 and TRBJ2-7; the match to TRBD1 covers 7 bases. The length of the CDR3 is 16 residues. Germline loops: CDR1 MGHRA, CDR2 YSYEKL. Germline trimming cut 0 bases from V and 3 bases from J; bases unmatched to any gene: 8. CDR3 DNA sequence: TGCGCCAGCAGCCAAGATTCGCAGGGGGAAATCTACGAGCAGTACTTC. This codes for CASSQDSQGEIYEQYF.

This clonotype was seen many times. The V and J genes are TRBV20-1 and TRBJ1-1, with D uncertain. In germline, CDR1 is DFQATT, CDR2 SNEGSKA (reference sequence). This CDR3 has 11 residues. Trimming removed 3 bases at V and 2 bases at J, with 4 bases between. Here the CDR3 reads CSARRNTEAFF. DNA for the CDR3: TGCAGTGCTAGGAGAAACACTGAAGCTTTCTTT.

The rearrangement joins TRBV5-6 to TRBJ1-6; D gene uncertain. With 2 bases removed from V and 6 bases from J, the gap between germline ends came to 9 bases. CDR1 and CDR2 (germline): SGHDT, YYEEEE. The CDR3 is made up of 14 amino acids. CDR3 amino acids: CASSFGRPNSPLHF. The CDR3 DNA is TGTGCCAGCAGCTTCGGGCGACCTAATTCACCCCTCCACTTT.

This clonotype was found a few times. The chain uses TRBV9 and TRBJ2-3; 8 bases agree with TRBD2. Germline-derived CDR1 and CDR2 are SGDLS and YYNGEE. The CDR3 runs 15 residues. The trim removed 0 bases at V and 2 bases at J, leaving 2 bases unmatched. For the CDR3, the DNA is TGTGCCAGCAGCGTAGTAGCGGGGTACACAGATACGCAGTATTTT. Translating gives CASSVVAGYTDTQYF.

CDR3 bases: TGCGCCAGCAGCGACTTAGATGGGTACCTAAGAACTGAAGCTTTCTTT. Protein sequence: CASSDLDGYLRTEAFF. The chain links TRBV4-1 to TRBJ1-1; D is unclear. The CDR3 covers 16 residues. The V gene lost 5 bases and the J gene lost 5 bases, with 21 bases spanning the gap. In germline, CDR1 is MGHRA, CDR2 YSYEKL.

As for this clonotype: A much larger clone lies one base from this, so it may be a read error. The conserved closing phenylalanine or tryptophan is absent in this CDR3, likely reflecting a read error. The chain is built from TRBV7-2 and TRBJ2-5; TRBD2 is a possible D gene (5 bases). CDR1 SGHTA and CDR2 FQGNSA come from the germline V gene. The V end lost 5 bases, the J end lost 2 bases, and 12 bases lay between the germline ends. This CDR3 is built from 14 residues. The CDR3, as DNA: TGTGCCAGCAGCCTCGGGGTATTTCAAGAGACCCAGTACATC. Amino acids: CASSLGVFQETQYI.

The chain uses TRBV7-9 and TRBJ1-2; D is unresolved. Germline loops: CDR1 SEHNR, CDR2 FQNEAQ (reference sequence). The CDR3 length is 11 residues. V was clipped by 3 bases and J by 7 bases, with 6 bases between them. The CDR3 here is CASSFKAGYTF. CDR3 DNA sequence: TGTGCCAGCAGCTTCAAGGCTGGCTACACCTTC.

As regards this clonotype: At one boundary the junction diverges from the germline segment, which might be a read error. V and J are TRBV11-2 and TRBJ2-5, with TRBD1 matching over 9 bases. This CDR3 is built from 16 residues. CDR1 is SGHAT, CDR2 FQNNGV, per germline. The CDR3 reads CASSLGQGLRWETLYF. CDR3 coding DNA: TGTGCCAGCAGCTTGGGACAGGGCCTAAGGTGGGAGACCCTGTACTTC.

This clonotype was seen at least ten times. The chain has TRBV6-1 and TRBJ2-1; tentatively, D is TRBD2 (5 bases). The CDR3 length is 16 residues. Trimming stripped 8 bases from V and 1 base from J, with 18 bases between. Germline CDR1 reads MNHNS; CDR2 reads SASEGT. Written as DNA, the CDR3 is TGTGCCAGCCCCGGGTTTCCAGCGGCGTCCTACAATGAGCAGTTCTTC. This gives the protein CASPGFPAASYNEQFF.

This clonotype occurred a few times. CDR3 residues: CASSYSGRVPSPLHF. The CDR3 DNA sequence: TGTGCCAGCAGTTACTCGGGGAGGGTACCCTCACCCCTCCACTTT. V is TRBV6-5 and J is TRBJ1-6; D unresolved. The V end was cut by 0 bases, the J end by 10 bases, with 13 bases between. Germline V gene data show CDR1 as MNHEY and CDR2 as SVGAGI. CDR3 length: 15 amino acids.

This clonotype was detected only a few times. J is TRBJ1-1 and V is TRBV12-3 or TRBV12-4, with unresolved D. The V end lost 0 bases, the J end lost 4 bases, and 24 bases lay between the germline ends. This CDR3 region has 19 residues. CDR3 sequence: CASSLARSWLDGKGTEAFF. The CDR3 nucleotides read TGTGCCAGCAGTTTAGCGCGCAGTTGGCTAGATGGTAAGGGCACTGAAGCTTTCTTT.

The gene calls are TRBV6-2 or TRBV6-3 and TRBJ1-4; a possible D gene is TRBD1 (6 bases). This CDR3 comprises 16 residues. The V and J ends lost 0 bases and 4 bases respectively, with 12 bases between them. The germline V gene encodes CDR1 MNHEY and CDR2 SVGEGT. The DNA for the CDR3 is TGTGCCAGCAGTTACTCGAAGACAGGACTTAATGAAAAACTGTTTTTT. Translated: CASSYSKTGLNEKLFF.

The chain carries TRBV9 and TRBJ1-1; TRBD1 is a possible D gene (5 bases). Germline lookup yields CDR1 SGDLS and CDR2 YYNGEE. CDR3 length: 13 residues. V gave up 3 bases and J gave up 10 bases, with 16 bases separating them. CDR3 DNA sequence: TGTGCCAGCAGCGGCGCCCCGCAGGGTCGAGCTTTCTTT. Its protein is CASSGAPQGRAFF. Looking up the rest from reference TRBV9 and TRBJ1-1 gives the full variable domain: DSGVTQTPKHLITATGQRVTLRCSPRSGDLSVYWYQQSLDQGLQFLIQYYNGEERAKGNILERFSAQQFPDLHSELNLSSLELGDSALYFCASSGAPQGRAFFGQGTRLTVV.

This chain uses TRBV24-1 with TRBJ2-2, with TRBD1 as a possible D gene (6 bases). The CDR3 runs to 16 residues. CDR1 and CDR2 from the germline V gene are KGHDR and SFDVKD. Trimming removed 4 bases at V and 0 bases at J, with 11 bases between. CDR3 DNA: TGTGCCACCAGTGACCGACAGGCTACGAACACCGGGGAGCTGTTTTTT. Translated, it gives CATSDRQATNTGELFF.

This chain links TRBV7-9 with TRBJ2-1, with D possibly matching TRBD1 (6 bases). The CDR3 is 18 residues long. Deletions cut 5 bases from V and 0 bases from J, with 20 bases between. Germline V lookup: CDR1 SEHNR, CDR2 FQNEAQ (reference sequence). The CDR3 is CASSISFRGERSYNEQFF. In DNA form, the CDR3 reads TGTGCCAGCAGCATTAGCTTCAGGGGAGAGCGCTCCTACAATGAGCAGTTCTTC.

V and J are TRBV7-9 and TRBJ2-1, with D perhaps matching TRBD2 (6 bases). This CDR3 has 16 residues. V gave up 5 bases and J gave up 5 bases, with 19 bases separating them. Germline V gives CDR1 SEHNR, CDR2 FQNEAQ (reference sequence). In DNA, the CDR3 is TGTGCCAGCAGCGACTTGGGACTGTACCCGGACAATGAGCAGTTCTTC. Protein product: CASSDLGLYPDNEQFF.

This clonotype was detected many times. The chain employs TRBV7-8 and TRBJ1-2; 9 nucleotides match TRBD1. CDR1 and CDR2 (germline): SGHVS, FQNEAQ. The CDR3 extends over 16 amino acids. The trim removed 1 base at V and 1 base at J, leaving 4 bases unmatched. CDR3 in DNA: TGTGCCAGCAGCTTAGTGGTGACAGGGGGTAACTATGGCTACACCTTC. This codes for CASSLVVTGGNYGYTF.

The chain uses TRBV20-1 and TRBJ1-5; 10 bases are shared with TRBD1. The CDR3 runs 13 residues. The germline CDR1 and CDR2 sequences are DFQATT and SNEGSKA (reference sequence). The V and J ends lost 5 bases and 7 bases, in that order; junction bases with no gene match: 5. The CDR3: CSARGQGYQPQHF. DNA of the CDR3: TGCAGTGCTCGGGGACAGGGGTACCAGCCCCAGCATTTT.

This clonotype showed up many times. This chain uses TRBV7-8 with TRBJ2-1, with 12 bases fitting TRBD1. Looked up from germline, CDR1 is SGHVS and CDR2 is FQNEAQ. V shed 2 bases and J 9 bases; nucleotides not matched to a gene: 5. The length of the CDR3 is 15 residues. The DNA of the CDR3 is TGTGCCAGCAGCTTAACGGGACAGGGGGCTACTGAGCAGTTCTTC. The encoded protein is CASSLTGQGATEQFF.